The following is a T cell receptor beta chain sequence with its context. The antigen remains unidentified. This sample is part of a study of beta chain features in type 1 diabetes. The study's findings and limits: A pattern of fewer insertions and more deletions at VDJ junctions was seen in type 1 diabetes patients.

Germline V lookup: CDR1 MNHEY, CDR2 SVGAGI. With 7 bases clipped from V and 3 bases from J, the junction kept 4 bases outside the gene matches. The length of the CDR3 is 13 residues. The investigators reverse transcribed all of the isolated RNA, so they sequenced expressed TCRB transcripts. Produced via immunoSEQ multiplex PCR; TCRdb's table is partial and in-frame only. The sample carries 250,000 or so clones, around a quarter recorded once. The TCR sequence derives from a man aged 25-45 years in good health. The chain links TRBV6-5 to TRBJ2-5, with TRBD1 matching 8 bases. Sequencing was performed on central memory CD4+ T cells from blood. The CDR3 loop is CASTETGEETQYF. The CDR3 nucleotides are TGTGCCAGCACCGAGACAGGGGAAGAGACCCAGTACTTC.